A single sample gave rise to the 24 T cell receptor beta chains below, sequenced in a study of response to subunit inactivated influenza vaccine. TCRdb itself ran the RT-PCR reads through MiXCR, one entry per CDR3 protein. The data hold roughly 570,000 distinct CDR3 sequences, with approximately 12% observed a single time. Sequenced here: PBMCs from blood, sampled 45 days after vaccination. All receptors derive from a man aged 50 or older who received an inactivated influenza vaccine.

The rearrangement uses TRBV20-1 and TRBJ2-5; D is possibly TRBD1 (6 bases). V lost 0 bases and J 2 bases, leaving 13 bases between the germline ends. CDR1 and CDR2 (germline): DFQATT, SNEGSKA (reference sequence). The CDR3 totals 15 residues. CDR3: CSARDRRTAQETQYF. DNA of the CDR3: TGCAGTGCTAGAGATAGGAGGACAGCACAAGAGACCCAGTACTTC.

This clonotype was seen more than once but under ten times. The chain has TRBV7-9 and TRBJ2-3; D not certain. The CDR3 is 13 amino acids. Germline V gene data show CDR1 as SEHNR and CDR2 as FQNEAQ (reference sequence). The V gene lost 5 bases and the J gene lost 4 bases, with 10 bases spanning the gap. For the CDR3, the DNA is TGTGCCAGCAGCGATTCAGGAGCAGATACGCAGTATTTT. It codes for CASSDSGADTQYF. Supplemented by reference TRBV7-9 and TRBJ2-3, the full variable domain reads DTGVSQNPRHKITKRGQNVTFRCDPISEHNRLYWYRQTLGQGPEFLTYFQNEAQLEKSRLLSDRFSAERPKGSFSTLEIQRTEQGDSAMYLCASSDSGADTQYFGPGTRLTVL.

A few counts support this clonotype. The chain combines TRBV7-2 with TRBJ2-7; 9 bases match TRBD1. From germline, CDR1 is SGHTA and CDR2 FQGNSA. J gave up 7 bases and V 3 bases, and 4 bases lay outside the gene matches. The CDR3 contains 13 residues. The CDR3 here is CASSLGQGWEQYF. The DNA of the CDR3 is TGTGCCAGCAGCTTGGGACAGGGTTGGGAGCAGTACTTC.

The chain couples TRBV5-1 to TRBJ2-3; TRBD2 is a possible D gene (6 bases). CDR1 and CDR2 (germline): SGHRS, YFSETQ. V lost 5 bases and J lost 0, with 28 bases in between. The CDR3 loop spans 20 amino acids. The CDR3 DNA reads TGCGCCAGCAGTAATCCCGGGAGTCGCGAAACAATTTTAAGCACAGATACGCAGTATTTT. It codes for CASSNPGSRETILSTDTQYF.

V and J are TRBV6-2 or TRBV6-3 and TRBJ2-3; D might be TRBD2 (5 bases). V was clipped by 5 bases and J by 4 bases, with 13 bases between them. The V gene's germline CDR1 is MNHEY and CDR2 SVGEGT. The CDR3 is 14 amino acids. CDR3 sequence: CASSPLGAPDTQYF. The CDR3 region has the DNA TGTGCCAGCAGTCCCCTGGGAGCGCCAGATACGCAGTATTTT.

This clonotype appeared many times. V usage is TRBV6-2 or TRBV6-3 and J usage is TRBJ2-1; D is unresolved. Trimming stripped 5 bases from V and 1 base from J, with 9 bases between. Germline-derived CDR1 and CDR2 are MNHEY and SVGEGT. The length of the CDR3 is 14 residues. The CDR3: CASSDFFSYNEQFF. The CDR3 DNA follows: TGTGCCAGCAGTGACTTCTTTTCCTACAATGAGCAGTTCTTC.

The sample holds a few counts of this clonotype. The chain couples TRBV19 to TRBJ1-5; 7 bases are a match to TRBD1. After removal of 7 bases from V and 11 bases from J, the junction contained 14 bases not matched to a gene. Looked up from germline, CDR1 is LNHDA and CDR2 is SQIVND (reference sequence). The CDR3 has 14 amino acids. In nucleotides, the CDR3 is TGTGCCAGTACCCGCCCAGGGACAGCTCATGCCCAGCATTTT. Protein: CASTRPGTAHAQHF.

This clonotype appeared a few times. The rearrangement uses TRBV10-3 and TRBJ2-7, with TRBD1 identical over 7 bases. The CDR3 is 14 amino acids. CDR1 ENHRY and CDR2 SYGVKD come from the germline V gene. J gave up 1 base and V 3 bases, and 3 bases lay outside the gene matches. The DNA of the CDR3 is TGTGCCATCAGTGATGTGGGACAGTCCTACGAGCAGTACTTC. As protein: CAISDVGQSYEQYF.

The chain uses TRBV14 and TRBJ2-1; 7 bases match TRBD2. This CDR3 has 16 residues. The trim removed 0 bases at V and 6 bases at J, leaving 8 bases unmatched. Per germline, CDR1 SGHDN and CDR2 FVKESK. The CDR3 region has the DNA TGTGCCAGCAGCCAAGAACTGCGGGGGACGTCCAATGAGCAGTTCTTC. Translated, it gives CASSQELRGTSNEQFF.

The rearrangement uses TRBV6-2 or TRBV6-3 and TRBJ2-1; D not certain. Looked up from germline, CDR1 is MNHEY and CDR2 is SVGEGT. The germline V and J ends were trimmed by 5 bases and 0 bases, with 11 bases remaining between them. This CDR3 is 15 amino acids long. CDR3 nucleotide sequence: TGTGCCAGCAGTCCCCGCCCAAGCTCCTACAATGAGCAGTTCTTC. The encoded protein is CASSPRPSSYNEQFF.

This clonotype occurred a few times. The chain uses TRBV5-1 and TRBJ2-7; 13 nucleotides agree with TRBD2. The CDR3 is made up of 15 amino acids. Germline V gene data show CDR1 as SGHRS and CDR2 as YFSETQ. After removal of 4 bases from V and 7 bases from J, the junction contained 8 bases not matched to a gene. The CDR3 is CASSPTGTSGVEQYF. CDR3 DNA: TGCGCCAGCAGCCCGACCGGGACTAGCGGGGTGGAGCAGTACTTC.

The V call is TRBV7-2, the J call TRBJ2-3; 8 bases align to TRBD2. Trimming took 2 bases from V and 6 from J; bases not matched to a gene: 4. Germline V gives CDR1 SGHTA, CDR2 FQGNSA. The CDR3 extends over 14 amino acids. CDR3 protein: CASSLPGTRDTQYF. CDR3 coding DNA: TGTGCCAGCAGCTTACCCGGGACTAGGGATACGCAGTATTTT.

In DNA, the CDR3 is TGTGCCAGCAGCCCTGGGCCTTGGGATGGCTACACCTTC. This translates into CASSPGPWDGYTF. The rearrangement joins TRBV5-5 to TRBJ1-2; no clear D. V was trimmed by 4 bases and J by 6 bases, leaving 13 bases between them. The length of the CDR3 is 13 residues. The germline CDR1 and CDR2 sequences are SGHKS and YYEKEE (reference sequence).

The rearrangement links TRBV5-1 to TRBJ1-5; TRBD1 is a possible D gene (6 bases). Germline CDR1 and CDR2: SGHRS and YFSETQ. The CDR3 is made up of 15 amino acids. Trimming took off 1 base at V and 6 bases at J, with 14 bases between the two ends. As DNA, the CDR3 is TGCGCCAGCAGCTTGAGGGGGGGGTCGGGTCAGCCCCAGCATTTT. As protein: CASSLRGGSGQPQHF.

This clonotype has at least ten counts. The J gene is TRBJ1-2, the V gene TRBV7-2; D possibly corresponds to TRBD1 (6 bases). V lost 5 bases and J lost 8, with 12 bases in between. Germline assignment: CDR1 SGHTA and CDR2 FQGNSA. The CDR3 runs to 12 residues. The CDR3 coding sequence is TGTGCCAGCAGCCCACAGGGAAAAGGCTACACCTTC. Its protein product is CASSPQGKGYTF.

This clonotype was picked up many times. The CDR3 here is CASRGQGRYYGYTF. The CDR3 DNA is TGTGCCAGCAGGGGACAGGGGAGGTACTATGGCTACACCTTC. The chain couples TRBV12-3 or TRBV12-4 to TRBJ1-2; TRBD1 agrees at 10 bases. The V segment lost 6 bases and the J segment 3 bases; nucleotides outside the gene matches: 4. This CDR3 comprises 14 residues.

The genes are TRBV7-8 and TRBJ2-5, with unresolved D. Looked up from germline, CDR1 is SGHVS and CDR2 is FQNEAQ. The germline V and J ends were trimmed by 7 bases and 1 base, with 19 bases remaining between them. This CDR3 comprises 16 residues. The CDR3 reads CASIPDVPGTQETQYF. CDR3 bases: TGTGCCAGCATCCCCGACGTCCCGGGTACCCAAGAGACCCAGTACTTC.

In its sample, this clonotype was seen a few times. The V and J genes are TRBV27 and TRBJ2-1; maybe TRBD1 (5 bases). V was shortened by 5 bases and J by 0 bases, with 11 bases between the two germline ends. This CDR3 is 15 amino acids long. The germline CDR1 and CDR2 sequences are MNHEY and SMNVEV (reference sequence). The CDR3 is CASSPGHHSYNEQFF. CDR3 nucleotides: TGTGCCAGCAGTCCCGGACACCACTCCTACAATGAGCAGTTCTTC.

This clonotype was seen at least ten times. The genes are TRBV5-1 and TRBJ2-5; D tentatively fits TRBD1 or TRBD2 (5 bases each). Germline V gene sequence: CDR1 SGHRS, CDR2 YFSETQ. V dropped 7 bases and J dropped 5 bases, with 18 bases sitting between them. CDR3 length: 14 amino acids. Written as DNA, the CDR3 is TGCGCCAGCTCCCACTTGGGGGTCCTCGAGACCCAGTACTTC. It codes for CASSHLGVLETQYF.

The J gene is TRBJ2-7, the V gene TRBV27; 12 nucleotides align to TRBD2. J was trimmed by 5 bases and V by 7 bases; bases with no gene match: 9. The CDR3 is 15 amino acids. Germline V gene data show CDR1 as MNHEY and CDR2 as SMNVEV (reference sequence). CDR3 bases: TGTGCCAGCACCTCGACTAGCGGGGGTGTCCACGAGCAGTACTTC. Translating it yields CASTSTSGGVHEQYF.

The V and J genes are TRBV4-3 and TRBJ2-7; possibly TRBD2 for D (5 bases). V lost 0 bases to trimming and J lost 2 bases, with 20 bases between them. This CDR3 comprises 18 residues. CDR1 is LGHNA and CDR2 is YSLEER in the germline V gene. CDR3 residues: CASSQENPSGIGTYEQYF. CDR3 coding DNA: TGCGCCAGCAGCCAAGAAAATCCAAGCGGAATAGGAACCTACGAGCAGTACTTC.

The CDR3 sequence is CSAIRLEYRDEQFF. The CDR3 bases are TGCAGTGCCATACGACTAGAATATCGGGATGAGCAGTTCTTC. This chain joins TRBV20-1 and TRBJ2-1; possible D gene TRBD2, 6 bases. Germline V gene sequence: CDR1 DFQATT, CDR2 SNEGSKA (reference sequence). The CDR3 contains 14 residues. Trimming removed 6 bases from V and 8 bases from J, with 20 bases in between.

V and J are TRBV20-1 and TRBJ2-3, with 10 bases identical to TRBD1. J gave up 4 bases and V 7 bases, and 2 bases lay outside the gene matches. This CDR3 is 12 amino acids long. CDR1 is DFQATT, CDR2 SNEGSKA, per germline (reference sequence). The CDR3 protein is CSGQGAADTQYF. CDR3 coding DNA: TGCAGTGGACAGGGGGCAGCAGATACGCAGTATTTT.

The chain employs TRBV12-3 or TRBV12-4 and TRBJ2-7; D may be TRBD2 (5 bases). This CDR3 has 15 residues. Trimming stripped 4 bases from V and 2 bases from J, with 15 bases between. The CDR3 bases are TGTGCCAGCAGTTACGAGGGATACTACGCCTACGAGCAGTACTTC. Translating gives CASSYEGYYAYEQYF.